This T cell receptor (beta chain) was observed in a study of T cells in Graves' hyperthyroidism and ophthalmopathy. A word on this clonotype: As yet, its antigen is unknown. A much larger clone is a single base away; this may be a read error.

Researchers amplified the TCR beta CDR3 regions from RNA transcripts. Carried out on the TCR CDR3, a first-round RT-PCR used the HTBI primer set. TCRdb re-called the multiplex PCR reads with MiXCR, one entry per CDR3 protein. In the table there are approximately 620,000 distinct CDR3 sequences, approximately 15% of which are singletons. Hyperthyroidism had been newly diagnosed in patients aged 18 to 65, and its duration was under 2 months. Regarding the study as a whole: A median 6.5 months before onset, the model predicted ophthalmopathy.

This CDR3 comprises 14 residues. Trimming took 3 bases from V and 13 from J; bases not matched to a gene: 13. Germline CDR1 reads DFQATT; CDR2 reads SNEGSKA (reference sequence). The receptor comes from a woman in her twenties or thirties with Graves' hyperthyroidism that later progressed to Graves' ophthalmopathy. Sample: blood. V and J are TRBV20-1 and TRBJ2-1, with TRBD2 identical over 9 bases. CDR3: CSARETSGPGTQFF. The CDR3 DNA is TGCAGTGCTAGGGAGACTAGCGGCCCGGGCACCCAGTTCTTC.